The rows below give T cell receptor beta chains drawn from one sample of a study of CD8 T cells in ankylosing spondylitis. TCRdb re-analysed the 5' RACE reads in MiXCR, keeping a single row per CDR3 protein. This repertoire shows more than 150,000 distinct CDR3 sequences, approximately 18% found once; its top ten account for 4.3%. The sample comprised blood, either unsorted or a sorted T cell fraction (not recorded which). The receptors here all came from a male donor under 35 with ankylosing spondylitis or in good health (not recorded which). Each CDR3 is given with its conserved first and last residue. A D gene is named only where the DNA matches it firmly. The size entry is marked missing in some rows and otherwise reads once, few, many or a size class.

size	V	D	J	DNA	CDR3
many	TRBV10-3	TRBD2	TRBJ2-7	TGTGCCATCAGGAATACCGGGACTAGCGGGAGGGCCTATCAAGACGAGCAGTACTTC	CAIRNTGTSGRAYQDEQYF
many	TRBV7-8	TRBD1	TRBJ2-7	TGTGCCAGCAGCCCCTGGACAGGGGCCTACGAGCAGTACTTC	CASSPWTGAYEQYF
many	TRBV5-6	TRBD1	TRBJ2-2	TGTGCCAGCAGCAGGGACAGATCCGGGGAGCTGTTTTTT	CASSRDRSGELFF
many	TRBV20-1	TRBD2	TRBJ2-3	TGCAGTGCTGTAGGACTAGCGGGGGATACGCAGTATTTT	CSAVGLAGDTQYF
many	TRBV5-1	TRBD2	TRBJ2-6	TGCGCCAGCCACCCGGGTTTAGCGGGGCGGCGCTCTGGGGCCAACGTCCTGACTTTC	CASHPGLAGRRSGANVLTF
.	TRBV20-1	.	TRBJ2-1	TGCAGTGCTAGAGATGGGAGGATTTCCTACAATGAGCAGTTCTTC	CSARDGRISYNEQFF
few	TRBV11-2	.	TRBJ2-2	TGTGCCAGCAGCTTAACGGGTAATGGCACCGGGGAGCTGTTTTTT	CASSLTGNGTGELFF
.	TRBV6-5	TRBD1	TRBJ2-5	TGTGCCAGCAGTAGGGACAGACAAGAGACCCAGTACTTC	CASSRDRQETQYF
.	TRBV12-3/TRBV12-4	.	TRBJ2-3	TGTGCCAGCAGTCCTTACAGGGCTAGCACAGATACGCAGTATTTT	CASSPYRASTDTQYF
many	TRBV7-9	.	TRBJ1-6	TGTGCCAGCAGCTTAGTTCCTTTTAATTCACCCCTCCACTTT	CASSLVPFNSPLHF
many	TRBV12-3/TRBV12-4	TRBD2	TRBJ2-1	TGTGCCAGCAGCCCCCCAGAGGTAGCGGGCAATGAGCAGTTCTTC	CASSPPEVAGNEQFF
many	TRBV5-6	.	TRBJ2-6	TGTGCCAGCAGCTTTCGGCAGGCTGGGGCCAACGTCCTGACTTTC	CASSFRQAGANVLTF
many	TRBV7-9	TRBD1	TRBJ2-5	TGTGCCAGCAGCTCAACAGGGGGCGGGGAGACCCAGTACTTC	CASSSTGGGETQYF
.	TRBV30	.	TRBJ2-5	TGTGCCTGGAGTTTAGGGGAGACCCAGTACTTC	CAWSLGETQYF
many	TRBV7-2	TRBD2	TRBJ2-3	TGTGCCAGCAGCCCCCGGACTAGCGAAAGCACAGATACGCAGTATTTT	CASSPRTSESTDTQYF
.	TRBV29-1	.	TRBJ2-3	TGCAGCGCTGTGCCTGGTAAGCCAGATACGCAGTATTTT	CSAVPGKPDTQYF
many	TRBV7-2	.	TRBJ2-2	TGTGCCAGCAGCTTAGACATCAGTAGGCTGTTTTTT	CASSLDISRLFF
.	TRBV4-1	TRBD2	TRBJ2-2	TGCGCCAGCAGCCAAGAGATCCCTAGCGGGACGAACACCGGGGAGCTGTTTTTT	CASSQEIPSGTNTGELFF
many	TRBV27	.	TRBJ2-2	TGTGCCAGCAGTTTAACAGAAACGAACACCGGGGAGCTGTTTTTT	CASSLTETNTGELFF
many	TRBV5-1	.	TRBJ2-5	TGCGCCAGCAGCCCGGCGGGCAGGGGGACCCAGTACTTC	CASSPAGRGTQYF
many	TRBV4-3	.	TRBJ2-3	TGCGCCAGCAGCCAAGATACTAGCACAGATACGCAGTATTTT	CASSQDTSTDTQYF
many	TRBV20-1	TRBD1	TRBJ2-5	TGCAGTGCTAGAATTGACAGGGACCAAGAGACCCAGTACTTC	CSARIDRDQETQYF
.	TRBV20-1	.	TRBJ2-7	TGCAGTGCTAACTTCGGCCCCACCTACGAGCAGTACTTC	CSANFGPTYEQYF
.	TRBV7-2	TRBD2	TRBJ2-1	TGTGCCAGCACGCGCGGGGGGAACTACTACAATGAGCAGTTCTTC	CASTRGGNYYNEQFF
many	TRBV7-3	.	TRBJ2-1	TGTGCCAGCAGCCCCTCGCCGTACAATGAGCAGTTCTTC	CASSPSPYNEQFF
.	TRBV18	TRBD1	TRBJ2-1	TGTGCCAGCTCACCGTGGGGACAGGGATGGAATGAGCAGTTCTTC	CASSPWGQGWNEQFF
many	TRBV9	.	TRBJ2-5	TGTGCCAGCAGCTCCCCCCCCTCGACAGGCCGCCAAGAGACCCAGTACTTC	CASSSPPSTGRQETQYF
many	TRBV12-5	.	TRBJ1-1	TGTGCTAGTGGTCCGAAGGACAGACTGAACACTGAAGCTTTCTTT	CASGPKDRLNTEAFF
many	TRBV15	TRBD2	TRBJ2-5	TGTGCCACCAGCAGCCGGGGAGGGATGGAGACCCAGTACTTC	CATSSRGGMETQYF
few	TRBV7-9	TRBD2	TRBJ2-1	TGTGCCAGCAGCTTAGCGTCCGGCGGGAGTCTAGCCTGGGGTGAGCAGTTCTTC	CASSLASGGSLAWGEQFF
many	TRBV13	.	TRBJ1-1	TGTGCCAGCAGCTTACAGGGGAACCTGAAAGCTTTCTTT	CASSLQGNLKAFF
many	TRBV7-9	.	TRBJ2-5	TGTGCCAGCAGGAACCTTAGCACCCAGACCCAGTACTTC	CASRNLSTQTQYF